These 11 T cell receptor beta chains originate from one sample sequenced in a study of glioma-infiltrating T cells after dendritic cell vaccination. Produced via immunoSEQ multiplex PCR; TCRdb's table is partial and in-frame only. The sample consists of around 89,000 clones, over 75% of them appearing once. The source was blood, collected before dendritic cell vaccination. Receptors originate from a human donor with glioblastoma.

This clone was seen a few times. The V gene is TRBV15, the J gene TRBJ2-1; possible D gene TRBD1, 6 bases. The CDR3 consists of 15 residues. Germline V gives CDR1 LNHNV, CDR2 YYDKDF (reference sequence). V was clipped by 6 bases and J by 6 bases, with 18 bases between them. CDR3 bases: TGTGCCACCAGTTCCTCGGGACAAGAGATCAATGAGCAGTTCTTC. Protein: CATSSSGQEINEQFF. Full variable domain (remainder filled in from reference TRBV15 and TRBJ2-1): DAMVIQNPRYQVTQFGKPVTLSCSQTLNHNVMYWYQQKSSQAPKLLFHYYDKDFNNEADTPDNFQSRRPNTSFCFLDIRSPGLGDTAMYLCATSSSGQEINEQFFGPGTRLTVL.

The CDR3: CASTRGGGGQETQYF. CDR3 DNA: TGTGCCAGCACTCGCGGGGGGGGCGGCCAAGAGACCCAGTACTTC. The chain combines TRBV9 with TRBJ2-5; 9 positions match TRBD2. The V gene end was trimmed by 6 bases and the J gene end by 1 base; junction bases not matched to a gene: 7. The CDR3 totals 15 residues. CDR1 SGDLS and CDR2 YYNGEE come from the germline V gene. Drawing the rest from reference TRBV9 and TRBJ2-5, the complete variable domain is DSGVTQTPKHLITATGQRVTLRCSPRSGDLSVYWYQQSLDQGLQFLIQYYNGEERAKGNILERFSAQQFPDLHSELNLSSLELGDSALYFCASTRGGGGQETQYFGPGTRLLVL.

This chain connects TRBV28 to TRBJ1-5, with D unclear. Trimming shortened V by 4 bases and J by 1 base, and 5 bases separated the two germline ends. CDR1 and CDR2 (germline): MDHEN, SYDVKM. The CDR3 is 13 residues long. The CDR3 loop reads CASSWRSNQPQHF. The CDR3 nucleotides are TGTGCCAGCAGTTGGAGGAGCAATCAGCCCCAGCATTTT.

The chain links TRBV5-1 to TRBJ2-1, with TRBD1 matching 10 bases. The germline gives CDR1 SGHRS, CDR2 YFSETQ. The CDR3 has 13 residues. V lost 0 bases and J lost 12; bases outside the gene matches: 3. CDR3: CASSLGDRGRQFF. The DNA of the CDR3 is TGCGCCAGCAGCTTGGGAGACAGGGGGCGGCAGTTCTTC.

The chain combines TRBV14 with TRBJ2-5; D gene uncertain. This CDR3 has 14 residues. V was cut by 0 bases and J by 5 bases, with 10 bases left in between. Per germline, CDR1 SGHDN and CDR2 FVKESK. CDR3 in amino acids: CASSQDRILETQYF. The CDR3, as DNA: TGTGCCAGCAGCCAAGATCGTATTTTGGAGACCCAGTACTTC.

This rearrangement joins TRBV6-1 to TRBJ2-7; 9 bases are shared with TRBD1. V shed 6 bases, J shed 5 bases, and the junction held 8 bases outside the gene matches. The CDR3 sequence is 14 residues long. Germline V CDR1 and CDR2: MNHNS, SASEGT. CDR3 in amino acids: CASSDWDRVHEQYF. CDR3 DNA: TGTGCCAGCAGCGACTGGGACAGGGTTCACGAGCAGTACTTC.

A single count supports this clone. DNA for the CDR3: TGTGCCAGCAGCGAGGGAACCACATACAGGGGGAACTCCTACAATGAGCAGTTCTTC. Amino acid sequence: CASSEGTTYRGNSYNEQFF. The chain is built from TRBV9 and TRBJ2-1; 8 nucleotides agree with TRBD1. With V trimmed by 3 bases and J by 0 bases, 14 bases remained unmatched. CDR3 length: 19 residues. Looked up from germline, CDR1 is SGDLS and CDR2 is YYNGEE.

This rearrangement joins TRBV29-1 to TRBJ1-1; the match to TRBD1 covers 10 bases. The length of the CDR3 is 14 residues. With 7 bases clipped from V and 0 bases from J, the junction kept 5 bases outside the gene matches. Germline V gene lookup returns CDR1 SQVTM and CDR2 ANQGSEA. The CDR3 here is CSGTGTGVNTEAFF. The CDR3 DNA sequence: TGCAGCGGAACCGGGACAGGGGTGAACACTGAAGCTTTCTTT. Full variable domain (rest looked up from reference TRBV29-1 and TRBJ1-1): SAVISQKPSRDICQRGTSLTIQCQVDSQVTMMFWYRQQPGQSLTLIATANQGSEATYESGFVIDKFPISRPNLTFSTLTVSNMSPEDSSIYLCSGTGTGVNTEAFFGQGTRLTVV.

This clone was counted once. The rearrangement links TRBV5-4 to TRBJ2-1; 7 bases line up with TRBD1. The ends lost 0 bases at V and 4 bases at J; junction bases unmatched: 4. Per germline, CDR1 SGHNT and CDR2 YYREEE (reference sequence). CDR3 length: 15 amino acids. The CDR3 DNA reads as TGTGCCAGCAGCTTGGCCGGGGACAGATACAATGAGCAGTTCTTC. This gives the protein CASSLAGDRYNEQFF.

The genes are TRBV2 and TRBJ1-1; 7 positions match TRBD1. Trimming took 7 bases from V and 0 from J; bases not matched to a gene: 11. In germline, CDR1 is SNHLY, CDR2 FYNNEI. The CDR3 extends over 16 amino acids. DNA for the CDR3: TGTGCCAGCAACCTTGGGGACAGATTTATGAACACTGAAGCTTTCTTT. Translation gives CASNLGDRFMNTEAFF.

The CDR3 bases are TGTGCCGCTAGGGGACAGTGGAAGGGCTCCTACAATGAGCAGTTCTTC. It yields the protein CAARGQWKGSYNEQFF. The chain couples TRBV6-6 to TRBJ2-1; 7 bases fit TRBD1. The germline V gene encodes CDR1 MNHNY and CDR2 SVGAGI (reference sequence). Losses at the gene ends were 11 bases for V and 0 bases for J; bases not matched to a gene: 13. The CDR3 spans 16 residues.